This TCR beta chain originates from a study of Graves' ophthalmopathy and Graves' hyperthyroidism. Study-level background: Peripheral blood was collected at initial diagnosis, before any treatment.

Researchers took RNA transcripts and amplified TCR beta CDR3 regions from them. Investigators did first-round RT-PCR with HTBI primers, then second-round multiplex PCR. TCRdb recomputed calls from the multiplex PCR reads with MiXCR, one row per CDR3 protein. The sample lists roughly 350,000 distinct CDR3 sequences; approximately 18% were seen once. Germline assignment: CDR1 DFQATT and CDR2 SNEGSKA (reference sequence). This CDR3 contains 15 residues. V lost 5 bases and J lost 0, with 13 bases in between. This clonotype was seen ten or more times. PBMCs were isolated by Ficoll-Paque density gradient centrifugation, using 8 to 10 ml of fresh peripheral blood as the starting material.

Sequences were obtained from peripheral blood. The chain recombines TRBV20-1 with TRBJ2-2; the D gene is possibly TRBD2 (6 bases). The receptor's source is an adult woman with stable Graves' hyperthyroidism. Here the CDR3 DNA reads TGCAGTGCTTTTAGCGGAGCAGCGAACACCGGGGAGCTGTTTTTT. It translates to CSAFSGAANTGELFF.